This paragraph reports one TCR beta chain. The antigen is undetermined. The table came from immunoSEQ multiplex PCR; TCRdb's copy has only in-frame clones and leaves some out. This table holds around 35,000 clones, nearly 97% found once. The entry originates in a study of circulating and synovial CD4+ cells in juvenile arthritis. Findings and limits, study-wide: Bulk blood CD4 repertoires were more diverse than these.

This CDR3 region has 14 residues. Germline V CDR1 and CDR2: LNHDA, SQIVND (reference sequence). V was clipped by 5 bases and J by 7 bases; unmatched bases: 6. The chain carries TRBV19 and TRBJ1-5; 9 nucleotides align to TRBD1. This clonotype was obtained from a human donor with juvenile idiopathic arthritis. The sample consisted of CD4+ T cells from blood. The CDR3 here is CASSADRGGQPQHF. The CDR3 DNA reads TGTGCCAGTAGTGCGGACAGGGGCGGGCAGCCCCAGCATTTT.